A selection of T cell receptor beta chains follows, all from one sample in a study of blood T cell repertoires in COVID-19. Using immunoSEQ multiplex PCR, the repertoire was profiled, and TCRdb retains in-frame clones only, with some absent. The table shows approximately 47,000 clones, with about four fifths occurring only once. Sequencing was done on a sample of peripheral blood. The source is a man in his sixties with acute or convalescent COVID-19. The CDR3 runs from the conserved cysteine through the conserved F or W. A D gene is named only where the DNA matches it firmly. Only some rows state a clone size, as once, few, many or a class for expanded clones.

NA | TRBD1 | TRBJ1-2 | TRBV4-3 | TGCGCCAGTTCCAGGACAGGGGATTACGGCTACACCTTC | CASSRTGDYGYTF
NA | TRBD1 | TRBJ1-2 | TRBV19 | TGTGCCAGTAGTATTACAGGGGGCAACTATGGCTACACCTTC | CASSITGGNYGYTF
NA | TRBD1 | TRBJ1-1 | TRBV9 | TGTGCCAGCAGCGTAGATCCCGGGACAGGGAGCCTCATGAACACTGAAGCTTTCTTT | CASSVDPGTGSLMNTEAFF
NA | TRBD1 | TRBJ1-2 | TRBV30 | TGTGCCTGGACGGGACAGTATGTTCGGGGATTGAACTATGGCTACACCTTC | CAWTGQYVRGLNYGYTF
NA | NA | TRBJ2-1 | TRBV19 | TGTGCCAGTAGTATACAGGGGAATGAGCAGTTCTTC | CASSIQGNEQFF
many | NA | TRBJ2-3 | TRBV18 | TGTGCCAGCTCACCACCAAGAGGGTTTAGGACAGATACGCAGTATTTT | CASSPPRGFRTDTQYF
NA | TRBD1 | TRBJ2-1 | TRBV3-1/TRBV3-2 | TGTGCCAGCAGCCAGGAGACAGGGTTCGATGAGCAGTTCTTC | CASSQETGFDEQFF
NA | TRBD1 | TRBJ1-5 | TRBV24-1 | TGTGCCACCCGTGAGGGACAGGGGGATCATCAGCCCCAGCATTTT | CATREGQGDHQPQHF
NA | TRBD1 | TRBJ1-1 | TRBV18 | TGTGCCAGCTCACCCCCGACCGGGACAGCTTACACTGAAGCTTTCTTT | CASSPPTGTAYTEAFF
NA | TRBD1 | TRBJ1-3 | TRBV9 | TGTGCCAGCAGCGTAGGAGGACAGGGAGGAAACACCATATATTTT | CASSVGGQGGNTIYF
NA | TRBD2 | TRBJ2-7 | TRBV4-3 | TGCGCCAGCAGCCAGGGAGGGGCAGGGCAGTCCTACGAGCAGTACTTC | CASSQGGAGQSYEQYF
NA | NA | TRBJ1-6 | TRBV5-4 | TGTGCCAGCAGCTCATCTATAAGCTCCTATAATTCACCCCTCCACTTT | CASSSSISSYNSPLHF
NA | NA | TRBJ2-5 | TRBV7-6 | TGTGCCAGCAGCTTAGGGGCAGTCCAAGAGACCCAGTACTTC | CASSLGAVQETQYF
NA | NA | TRBJ2-1 | TRBV29-1 | TGCAGCGTCGGAGGTAGATACTACAATGAGCAGTTCTTC | CSVGGRYYNEQFF
NA | TRBD1 | TRBJ2-7 | TRBV24-1 | TGTGCCACCAGTGGGGACAGTTACGAGCAGTACTTC | CATSGDSYEQYF
NA | TRBD1 | TRBJ1-5 | TRBV5-1 | TGCGCCAGCAGCTTGGGAGGGGGCGCGGGTCAGCCCCAGCATTTT | CASSLGGGAGQPQHF
NA | TRBD1 | TRBJ1-1 | TRBV5-1 | TGCGCCAGCAGCTCCCGGGACAGCCGATTGAACACTGAAGCTTTCTTT | CASSSRDSRLNTEAFF
NA | TRBD1 | TRBJ1-2 | TRBV29-1 | TGCAGCGTTGAAATGACAGGGGGCAATGGCTACACCTTC | CSVEMTGGNGYTF
NA | NA | TRBJ2-3 | TRBV28 | TGTGCCAGCAGTTTACTACAGTGGACAGATACGCAGTATTTT | CASSLLQWTDTQYF
NA | NA | TRBJ2-7 | TRBV12-3/TRBV12-4 | TGTGCCAGCAGTTTTGAGACACGCCACGAGCAGTACTTC | CASSFETRHEQYF
NA | TRBD1 | TRBJ2-1 | TRBV2 | TGTGCCAGCACCACAGGGGAGAAAAATGAGCAGTTCTTC | CASTTGEKNEQFF
NA | TRBD1 | TRBJ2-3 | TRBV4-2 | TGTGCCAGCAGCCCAATCCGTACAGGGGTGGGCACAGATACGCAGTATTTT | CASSPIRTGVGTDTQYF
NA | NA | TRBJ2-1 | TRBV5-1 | TGCGCCACAGCTATGGGGGCAGGCTCCTACAATGAGCAGTTCTTC | CATAMGAGSYNEQFF
once | NA | TRBJ1-6 | TRBV4-3 | TGCGCCAGCAGCCCGTCCTTGGGAGGGGAGGTTTGGTCACCCCTCCACTTT | CASSPSLGGEVWSPLHF
NA | TRBD1 | TRBJ1-5 | TRBV10-2 | TGCGCCACCCGGACAGGGGATAGCAATCAGCCCCAGCATTTT | CATRTGDSNQPQHF
NA | NA | TRBJ2-3 | TRBV12-3/TRBV12-4 | TGTGCCAGCAGTTACAGACACGGAGATACGCAGTATTTT | CASSYRHGDTQYF
NA | TRBD1 | TRBJ2-7 | TRBV10-3 | TGTGCCATCAGTGACCCAGGACAGGGGACTTCCTACGAGCAGTACTTC | CAISDPGQGTSYEQYF
NA | NA | TRBJ1-3 | TRBV12-5 | TGTGCTAGTGGTTTGGTACAGTGGCAGGGGCGAAGTTGGGGGAACACCATATATTTT | CASGLVQWQGRSWGNTIYF
NA | NA | TRBJ1-1 | TRBV29-1 | TGCAGCGTGGGACCGGGGGGGAGGATCACTGAAGCTTTCTTT | CSVGPGGRITEAFF
NA | NA | TRBJ1-1 | TRBV27 | TGTGCCAGCAGCCCGACAGAGAAGAACACTGAAGCTTTCTTT | CASSPTEKNTEAFF
NA | NA | TRBJ2-3 | TRBV29-1 | TGCAGCGTTGCCAGACAAGATACGCAGTATTTT | CSVARQDTQYF
NA | TRBD1 | TRBJ2-6 | TRBV7-2 | TGTGCCAGCAGCTCGACAGGGGAAGGGCCTGGGGCCAACGTCCTGACTTTC | CASSSTGEGPGANVLTF
medium-sized | NA | TRBJ1-1 | TRBV27 | TGTGCCAGCAGTTATAGGGGGTTCGCTGAAGCTTTCTTT | CASSYRGFAEAFF
once | NA | TRBJ2-5 | TRBV24-1 | NA | CATSDLGTGTETQYF
NA | TRBD1 | TRBJ1-4 | TRBV6-5 | TGTGCCAGCAGTCGCGACAGGGTCGAGGAAAAACTGTTTTTT | CASSRDRVEEKLFF
NA | NA | TRBJ2-7 | TRBV19 | TGTGCCAGTAGTTCTCCGTCCTACGAGCAGTACTTC | CASSSPSYEQYF
NA | NA | TRBJ1-2 | TRBV19 | TGTGCCAGTAGTATTGCCGGGCAGGGGAGATCTGGCTACACCTTC | CASSIAGQGRSGYTF